This entry concerns a single TCR beta chain. Its target is not known. This sample was included in a study of Ad26.COV2.S vaccination and SARS-CoV-2 variants. Study results and caveats: Following vaccination, spike-specific CD8+ and CD4+ T cell responses reportedly exhibited substantial breadth.

Clones were read by immunoSEQ multiplex PCR, and TCRdb kept only the in-frame ones, dropping some. The table includes 300,000 to 450,000 clones, 92% detected once. J was trimmed by 6 bases and V by 6 bases; bases with no gene match: 7. The CDR3 runs 15 residues. Germline CDR1 MNHEY, CDR2 SVGEGT. The chain carries TRBV6-2 or TRBV6-3 and TRBJ2-1, with 11 bases matching TRBD1. Source: peripheral blood, taken after recovery from COVID-19. The TCR sequence derives from a human donor who had recovered from COVID-19. The CDR3 here is CASSPGQGASNEQFF. CDR3 nucleotide sequence: TGTGCCAGCAGCCCTGGACAGGGGGCTTCCAATGAGCAGTTCTTC.